This passage covers 17 T cell receptor beta chains from one sample sequenced in a study of response to subunit inactivated influenza vaccine. In TCRdb, the RT-PCR reads were re-called with MiXCR into one record per CDR3 protein. The data contain about 570,000 distinct CDR3 sequences, roughly 10% of them singletons. The specimen comprised PBMCs from blood, sampled on the day of vaccination. The source of these receptors is a man aged 45-65 years who received an inactivated influenza vaccine.

V is TRBV29-1 and J is TRBJ2-3, with TRBD2 matching over 10 bases. CDR3 length: 15 amino acids. Per germline, CDR1 SQVTM and CDR2 ANQGSEA. V was pared by 4 bases and J by 3 bases, with 7 bases of the junction left unmatched. The CDR3 DNA follows: TGCAGCGTTGGGTCACTAGCGGGGCGAACAGATACGCAGTATTTT. Protein sequence: CSVGSLAGRTDTQYF.

This clonotype was recorded many times. The chain joins TRBV7-9 to TRBJ2-5; 8 nucleotides align to TRBD2. The junction had 5 bases not matched to a gene; V was cut back by 0 bases and J by 2 bases. CDR1 SEHNR and CDR2 FQNEAQ come from the germline V gene (reference sequence). CDR3 length equals 16 residues. The CDR3 loop is CASSLASGGSQETQYF. The CDR3 DNA sequence: TGTGCCAGCAGCTTAGCAAGCGGGGGATCACAAGAGACCCAGTACTTC.

This chain connects TRBV7-2 to TRBJ2-4; tentatively, D is TRBD1 (6 bases). CDR3 size: 13 residues. Trimming removed 0 bases from V and 8 bases from J, with 8 bases in between. Germline CDR1 and CDR2: SGHTA and FQGNSA. The CDR3 loop is CASSLARGYIQYF. The CDR3 DNA is TGTGCCAGCAGCTTAGCCAGGGGTTACATTCAGTACTTC.

This clonotype was recorded many times. The rearrangement uses TRBV6-5 and TRBJ2-5; 9 nucleotides line up with TRBD2. CDR3 length equals 15 residues. The J segment lost 5 bases and the V segment lost 0 bases, leaving 4 bases of the junction unmatched. From germline, CDR1 is MNHEY and CDR2 SVGAGI. The CDR3 protein is CASSYSAGGPETQYF. DNA for the CDR3: TGTGCCAGCAGTTACTCCGCGGGGGGGCCGGAGACCCAGTACTTC.

The J gene is TRBJ2-2, the V gene TRBV6-2 or TRBV6-3; D gene ambiguous. Trimming left V 7 bases short and J 10 bases short, with 10 bases between. Germline V lookup: CDR1 MNHEY, CDR2 SVGEGT. The CDR3 is made up of 11 amino acids. The CDR3 sequence is CASKRAAELFF. CDR3 coding DNA: TGTGCCAGCAAAAGGGCTGCGGAGCTGTTTTTT.

The J gene is TRBJ2-7, the V gene TRBV6-1; D uncertain. Trimming removed 8 bases at V and 7 bases at J, with 18 bases between. The length of the CDR3 is 13 residues. From germline, CDR1 is MNHNS and CDR2 SASEGT. The DNA of the CDR3 is TGTGCCAGCTCGCTGTGGTCAGTAGGAGAGCAGTACTTC. Translation gives CASSLWSVGEQYF.

This rearrangement joins TRBV11-1 to TRBJ2-1; 10 nucleotides match TRBD2. The CDR3 runs to 18 residues. Germline V gene data show CDR1 as SGHAT and CDR2 as FQDESV (reference sequence). V dropped 3 bases and J dropped 5; count of bases not matched to a gene: 13. This CDR3 reads CASSFTLAGAYRDNEQFF. The DNA for the CDR3 is TGTGCCAGCAGCTTTACCCTAGCGGGAGCGTATAGGGACAATGAGCAGTTCTTC.

This clonotype turned up a few times. The chain recombines TRBV11-1 with TRBJ2-7; D may correspond to TRBD1 or TRBD2 (5 bases each). The CDR3 is 15 amino acids. The germline V gene has CDR1 SGHAT and CDR2 FQDESV (reference sequence). With 4 bases removed from V and 4 bases from J, the gap between germline ends came to 17 bases. DNA of the CDR3: TGTGCCAGCAGCTCCACCGGGACCGTGCCTTACGAGCAGTACTTC. It is translated as CASSSTGTVPYEQYF.

This clonotype was found a few times. This chain links TRBV4-2 with TRBJ2-6; the D gene is possibly TRBD1 (5 bases). Trimming stripped 3 bases from V and 0 bases from J, with 12 bases between. This CDR3 spans 17 amino acids. Germline lookup yields CDR1 LGHNA and CDR2 YNFKEQ. As DNA, the CDR3 is TGTGCCAGCAGCCATCACACAGGAAACTCTGGGGCCAACGTCCTGACTTTC. Amino acids: CASSHHTGNSGANVLTF.

This clonotype was seen a few times. The V gene is TRBV6-5, the J gene TRBJ1-2; D unclear. CDR1 MNHEY and CDR2 SVGAGI come from the germline V gene. The CDR3 loop spans 11 amino acids. Trimming shortened V by 6 bases and J by 7 bases, and 9 bases separated the two germline ends. The CDR3, as DNA: TGTGCCAGCAGAACTACGTCTGGCTACACCTTC. Translating it yields CASRTTSGYTF.

This clonotype was observed a handful of times. The chain joins TRBV7-9 to TRBJ2-7; either TRBD1 or TRBD2 may fit D (5 bases each). This CDR3 is built from 13 residues. Germline V gene data show CDR1 as SEHNR and CDR2 as FQNEAQ (reference sequence). The V end was cut by 5 bases, the J end by 4 bases, with 12 bases between. This chain's CDR3 is CASSIRDGYEQYF. The CDR3 DNA is TGTGCCAGCAGCATCCGGGACGGATACGAGCAGTACTTC.

This clonotype showed up just a few times. V and J are TRBV24-1 and TRBJ1-5; D is ambiguous. The CDR3 has 12 amino acids. Trimming stripped 3 bases from V and 8 bases from J, with 7 bases between. CDR1 is KGHDR and CDR2 is SFDVKD in the germline V gene. CDR3 in DNA: TGTGCCACCAGTGATGGGGTAGAGCCCCAGCATTTT. Amino acid sequence: CATSDGVEPQHF.

This clonotype was seen a handful of times. The gene calls are TRBV12-3 or TRBV12-4 and TRBJ2-5, with D unclear. Trimming pared 4 bases from V and 7 bases from J, leaving 19 bases between. This CDR3 has 15 amino acids. The CDR3 here is CASSSPPGSLGTQYF. The CDR3 DNA reads as TGTGCCAGCAGTTCCCCCCCGGGCAGCTTGGGGACCCAGTACTTC.

With regard to this clonotype: The junction differs from germline at one of its ends, possibly a read error. V is TRBV12-3 or TRBV12-4 and J is TRBJ1-1; maybe TRBD1 (6 bases). The CDR3 has 15 residues. The CDR3 protein is CASNFPGHSNTEAYF. The CDR3, as DNA: TGTGCCAGCAATTTTCCGGGACACTCGAACACTGAAGCTTACTTT.

The chain links TRBV7-9 to TRBJ2-1, with a possible D match to TRBD1 (5 bases). CDR3 size: 16 residues. Per the germline V gene, CDR1 is SEHNR and CDR2 is FQNEAQ (reference sequence). Trimming removed 1 base at V and 10 bases at J, with 20 bases between. The CDR3 region has the DNA TGTGCCAGCAGCTTAGAGGGGTTGGGTTCTGGTACAGAGCAGTTCTTC. Translated: CASSLEGLGSGTEQFF.

The chain has TRBV15 and TRBJ2-3; D is uncertain. Germline assignment: CDR1 LNHNV and CDR2 YYDKDF (reference sequence). The CDR3 loop spans 16 amino acids. Trimming left V 0 bases short and J 2 bases short, with 12 bases between. Here the CDR3 reads CATSRDLSLTTDTQYF. The DNA of the CDR3 is TGTGCCACCAGCAGAGATTTAAGCCTGACCACAGATACGCAGTATTTT.

This clonotype was observed a few times. The chain couples TRBV5-5 to TRBJ2-1, with TRBD1 matching 8 bases. The germline CDR1 and CDR2 sequences are SGHKS and YYEKEE (reference sequence). The CDR3 runs 17 residues. V lost 1 base to trimming and J lost 1 base; unmatched junction nucleotides: 7. The CDR3 nucleotides are TGTGCCAGCAGCTTGCGGCCCAGGGGGCTGTCCTACAATGAGCAGTTCTTC. This translates into CASSLRPRGLSYNEQFF.